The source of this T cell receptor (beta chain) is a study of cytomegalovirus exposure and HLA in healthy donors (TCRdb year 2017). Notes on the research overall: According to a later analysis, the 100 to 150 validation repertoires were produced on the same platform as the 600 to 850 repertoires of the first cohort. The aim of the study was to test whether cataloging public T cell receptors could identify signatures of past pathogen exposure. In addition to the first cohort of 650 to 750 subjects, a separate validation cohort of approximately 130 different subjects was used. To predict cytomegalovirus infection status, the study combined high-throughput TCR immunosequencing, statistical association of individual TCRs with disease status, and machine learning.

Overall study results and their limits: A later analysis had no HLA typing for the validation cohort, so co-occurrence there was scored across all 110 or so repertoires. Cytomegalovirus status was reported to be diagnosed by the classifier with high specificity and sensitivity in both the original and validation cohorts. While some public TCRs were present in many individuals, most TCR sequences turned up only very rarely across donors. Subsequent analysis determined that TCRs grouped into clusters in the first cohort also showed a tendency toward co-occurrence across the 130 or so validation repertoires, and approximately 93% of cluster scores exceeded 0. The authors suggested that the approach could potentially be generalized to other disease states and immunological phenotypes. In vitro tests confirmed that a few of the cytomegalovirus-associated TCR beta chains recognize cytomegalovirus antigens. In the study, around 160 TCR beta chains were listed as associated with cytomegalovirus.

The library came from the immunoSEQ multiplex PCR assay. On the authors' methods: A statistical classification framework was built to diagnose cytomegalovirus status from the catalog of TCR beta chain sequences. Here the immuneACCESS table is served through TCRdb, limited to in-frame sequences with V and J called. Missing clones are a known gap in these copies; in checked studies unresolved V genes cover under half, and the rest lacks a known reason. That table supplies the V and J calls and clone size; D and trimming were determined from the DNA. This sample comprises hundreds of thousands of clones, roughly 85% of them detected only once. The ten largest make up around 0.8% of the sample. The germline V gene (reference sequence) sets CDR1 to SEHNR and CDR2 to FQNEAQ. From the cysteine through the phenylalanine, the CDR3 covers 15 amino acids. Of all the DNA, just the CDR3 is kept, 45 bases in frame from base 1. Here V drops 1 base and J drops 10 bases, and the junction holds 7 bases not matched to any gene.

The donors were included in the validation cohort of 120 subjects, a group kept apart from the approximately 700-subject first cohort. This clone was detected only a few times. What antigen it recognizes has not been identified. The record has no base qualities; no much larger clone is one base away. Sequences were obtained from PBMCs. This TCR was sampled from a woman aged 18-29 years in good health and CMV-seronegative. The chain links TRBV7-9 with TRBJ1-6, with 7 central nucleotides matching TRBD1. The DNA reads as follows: TGTGCCAGCAGCTTAGGGAGGGGGCTAACGTCACCCCTCCACTTT. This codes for CASSLGRGLTSPLHF.